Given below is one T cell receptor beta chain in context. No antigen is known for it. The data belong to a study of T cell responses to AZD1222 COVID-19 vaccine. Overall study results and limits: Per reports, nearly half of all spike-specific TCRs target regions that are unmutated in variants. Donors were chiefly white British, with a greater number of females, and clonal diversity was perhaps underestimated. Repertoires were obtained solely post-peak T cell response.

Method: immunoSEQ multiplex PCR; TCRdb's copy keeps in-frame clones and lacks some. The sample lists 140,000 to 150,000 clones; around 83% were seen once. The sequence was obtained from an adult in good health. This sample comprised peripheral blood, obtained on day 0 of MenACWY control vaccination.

The CDR3 loop is CASSRGSTYGYTF. DNA for the CDR3: TGTGCCAGCAGCCGGGGCTCTACCTATGGCTACACCTTC. The genes are TRBV28 and TRBJ1-2; weak D call: TRBD1 (5 bases). Trimming left V 6 bases short and J 4 bases short, with 12 bases between. The V gene's germline CDR1 is MDHEN and CDR2 SYDVKM. The CDR3 loop spans 13 amino acids.